This T cell receptor (beta chain) was sequenced in a study of T cells in Graves' hyperthyroidism and ophthalmopathy. This clonotype has at least ten counts. Antigen: not known. After removal of 3 bases from V and 7 bases from J, the junction contained 11 bases not matched to a gene. There are 16 residues in the CDR3. Per germline, CDR1 LNHDA and CDR2 SQIVND (reference sequence). Authors of the study amplified TCR beta CDR3 regions from RNA transcripts. During a first-round RT-PCR of the TCR CDR3, the HTBI primer set was used. TCRdb passed the multiplex PCR reads through MiXCR, listing each CDR3 protein once. Of over 200,000 distinct CDR3 sequences in the sample, around 20% were seen once. Study-wide results and caveats: Within blood appeared most thyroid clonotypes that had expanded above 0.001.

Patients with uncontrolled infections, other autoimmune diseases, pregnancy or lactation were excluded. Diagnoses were made from clinical symptoms, serum measures (thyroxine and TRAb), thyroid ultrasound and orbital computed tomography. This receptor was obtained from a man between 40 and 49 years old with Graves' hyperthyroidism. The chain uses TRBV19 and TRBJ2-2; 7 bases fit TRBD1. The sequencing input was blood. For the CDR3, the DNA is TGTGCCAGTAGTATCCGAGGGGGCGTGTTTGTCGGGGAGCTGTTTTTT. This gives the protein CASSIRGGVFVGELFF.